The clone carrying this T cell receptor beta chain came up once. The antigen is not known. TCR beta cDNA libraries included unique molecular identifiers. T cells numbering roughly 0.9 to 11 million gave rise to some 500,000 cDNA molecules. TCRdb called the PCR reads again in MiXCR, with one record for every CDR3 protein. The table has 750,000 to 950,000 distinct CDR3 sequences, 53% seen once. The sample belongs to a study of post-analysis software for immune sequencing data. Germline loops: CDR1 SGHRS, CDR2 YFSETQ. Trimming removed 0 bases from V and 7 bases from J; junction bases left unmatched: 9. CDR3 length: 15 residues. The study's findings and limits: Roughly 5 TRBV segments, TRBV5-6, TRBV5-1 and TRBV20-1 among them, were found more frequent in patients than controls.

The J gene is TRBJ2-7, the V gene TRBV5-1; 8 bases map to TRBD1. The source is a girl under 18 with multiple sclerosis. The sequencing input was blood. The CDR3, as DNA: TGCGCCAGCAGCTTGGTGCGACAGGGGTTAATTGAGCAGTACTTC. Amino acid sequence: CASSLVRQGLIEQYF.